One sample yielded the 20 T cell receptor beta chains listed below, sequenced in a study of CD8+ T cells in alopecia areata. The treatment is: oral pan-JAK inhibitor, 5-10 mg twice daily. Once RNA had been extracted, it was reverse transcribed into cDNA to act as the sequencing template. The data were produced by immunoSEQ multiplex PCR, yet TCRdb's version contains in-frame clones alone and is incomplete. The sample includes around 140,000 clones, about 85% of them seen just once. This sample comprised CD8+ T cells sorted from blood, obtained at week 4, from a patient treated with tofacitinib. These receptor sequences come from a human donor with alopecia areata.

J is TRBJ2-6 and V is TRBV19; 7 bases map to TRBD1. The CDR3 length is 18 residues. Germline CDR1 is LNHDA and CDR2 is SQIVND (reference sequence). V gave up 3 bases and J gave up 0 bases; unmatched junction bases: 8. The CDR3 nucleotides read TGTGCCAGTAGTATGTACAGGGGTCTTTCCTCTGGGGCCAACGTCCTGACTTTC. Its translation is CASSMYRGLSSGANVLTF.

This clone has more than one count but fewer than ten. The chain's CDR3 is CASSLWSGSGANVLTF. The CDR3 nucleotides read TGTGCCAGCAGCTTATGGTCCGGGTCTGGGGCCAACGTCCTGACTTTC. V gene TRBV7-8 combines with J gene TRBJ2-6, with D hard to call. This CDR3 spans 16 amino acids. The V end lost 2 bases, the J end lost 1 base, and 9 bases lay between the germline ends. The germline CDR1 and CDR2 sequences are SGHVS and FQNEAQ.

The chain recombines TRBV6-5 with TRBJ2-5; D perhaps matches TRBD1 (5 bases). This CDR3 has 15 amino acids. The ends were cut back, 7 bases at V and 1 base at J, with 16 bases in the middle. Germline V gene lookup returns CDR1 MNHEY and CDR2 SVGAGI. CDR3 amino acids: CASTDLGTGQETQYF. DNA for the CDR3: TGTGCCAGCACCGACCTCGGAACAGGCCAAGAGACCCAGTACTTC.

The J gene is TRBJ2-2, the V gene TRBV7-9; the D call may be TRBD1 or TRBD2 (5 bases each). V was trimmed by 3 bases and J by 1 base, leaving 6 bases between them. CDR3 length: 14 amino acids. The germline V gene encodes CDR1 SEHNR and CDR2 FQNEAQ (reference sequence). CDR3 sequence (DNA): TGTGCCAGCAGCTTGGGGGAGAACACCGGGGAGCTGTTTTTT. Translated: CASSLGENTGELFF.

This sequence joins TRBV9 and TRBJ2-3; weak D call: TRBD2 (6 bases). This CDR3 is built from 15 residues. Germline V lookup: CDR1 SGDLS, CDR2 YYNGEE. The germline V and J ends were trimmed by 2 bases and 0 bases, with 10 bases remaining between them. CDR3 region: CASSVGDSSTDTQYF. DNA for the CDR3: TGTGCCAGCAGCGTTGGGGACTCGAGCACAGATACGCAGTATTTT.

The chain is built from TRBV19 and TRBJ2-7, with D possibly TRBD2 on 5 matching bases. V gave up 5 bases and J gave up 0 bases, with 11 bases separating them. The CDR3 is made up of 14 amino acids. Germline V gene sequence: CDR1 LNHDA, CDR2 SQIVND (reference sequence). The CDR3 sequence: CASSPLGSSYEQYF. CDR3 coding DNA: TGTGCCAGTAGTCCTCTTGGGAGCTCCTACGAGCAGTACTTC.

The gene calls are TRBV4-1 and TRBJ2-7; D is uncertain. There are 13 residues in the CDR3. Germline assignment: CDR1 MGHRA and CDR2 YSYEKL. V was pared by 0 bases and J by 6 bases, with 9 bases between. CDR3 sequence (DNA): TGCGCCAGCAGCCAAGATGGCCCAGCCGAGCAGTACTTC. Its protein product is CASSQDGPAEQYF.

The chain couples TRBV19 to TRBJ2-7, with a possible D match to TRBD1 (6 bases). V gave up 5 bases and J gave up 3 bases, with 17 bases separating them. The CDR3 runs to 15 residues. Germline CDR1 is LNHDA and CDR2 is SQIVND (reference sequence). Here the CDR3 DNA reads TGTGCCAGTAGTTCCGTCCCTGGGACACACTACGAGCAGTACTTC. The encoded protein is CASSSVPGTHYEQYF.

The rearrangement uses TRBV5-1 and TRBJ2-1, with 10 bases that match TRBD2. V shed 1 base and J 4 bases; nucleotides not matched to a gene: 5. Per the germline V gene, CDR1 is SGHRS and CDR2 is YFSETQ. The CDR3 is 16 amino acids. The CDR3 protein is CASSLRTSGYYNEQFF. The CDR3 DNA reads TGCGCCAGCAGCTTGAGGACTAGCGGCTATTACAATGAGCAGTTCTTC. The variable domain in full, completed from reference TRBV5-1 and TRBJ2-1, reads KAGVTQTPRYLIKTRGQQVTLSCSPISGHRSVSWYQQTPGQGLQFLFEYFSETQRNKGNFPGRFSGRQFSNSRSEMNVSTLELGDSALYLCASSLRTSGYYNEQFFGPGTRLTVL.

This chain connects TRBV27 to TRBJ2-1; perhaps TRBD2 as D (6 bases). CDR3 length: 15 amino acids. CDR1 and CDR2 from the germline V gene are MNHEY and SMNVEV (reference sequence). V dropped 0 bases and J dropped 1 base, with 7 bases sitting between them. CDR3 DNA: TGTGCCAGCAGTTTATCGGGGGGTTCCTACAATGAGCAGTTCTTC. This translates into CASSLSGGSYNEQFF.

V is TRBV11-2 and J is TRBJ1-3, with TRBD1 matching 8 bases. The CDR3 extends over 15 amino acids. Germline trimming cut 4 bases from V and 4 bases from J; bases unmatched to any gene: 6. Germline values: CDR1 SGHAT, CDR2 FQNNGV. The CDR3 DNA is TGTGCCAGCAGCTCATGGACAGGGACGGGAAACACCATATATTTT. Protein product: CASSSWTGTGNTIYF.

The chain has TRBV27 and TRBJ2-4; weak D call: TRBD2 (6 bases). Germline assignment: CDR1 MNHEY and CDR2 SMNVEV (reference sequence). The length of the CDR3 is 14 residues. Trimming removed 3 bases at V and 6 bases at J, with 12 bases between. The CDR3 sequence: CASSLGGLGNIQYF. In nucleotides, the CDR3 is TGTGCCAGCAGTTTGGGGGGATTAGGAAACATTCAGTACTTC.

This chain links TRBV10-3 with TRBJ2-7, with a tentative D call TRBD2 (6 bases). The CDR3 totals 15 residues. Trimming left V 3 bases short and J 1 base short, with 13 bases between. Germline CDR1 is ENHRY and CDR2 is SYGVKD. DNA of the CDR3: TGTGCCATCAGTGATAAGGACTATGATTCCTACGAGCAGTACTTC. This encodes CAISDKDYDSYEQYF.

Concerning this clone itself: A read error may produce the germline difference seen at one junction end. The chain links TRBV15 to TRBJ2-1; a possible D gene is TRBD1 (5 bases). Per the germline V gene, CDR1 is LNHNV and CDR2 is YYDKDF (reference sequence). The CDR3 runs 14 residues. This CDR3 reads CATSRGDTTRGGVF. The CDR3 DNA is TGTGCCACCAGCAGAGGAGACACAACAAGGGGTGGGGTCTTC.

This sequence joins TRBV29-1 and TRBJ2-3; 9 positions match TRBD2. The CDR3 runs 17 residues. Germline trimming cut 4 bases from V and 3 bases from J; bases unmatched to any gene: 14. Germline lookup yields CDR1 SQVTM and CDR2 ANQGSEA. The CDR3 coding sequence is TGCAGCGTTGTGTTAGCGGGAGAGGCGGGTGGTACAGATACGCAGTATTTT. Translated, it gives CSVVLAGEAGGTDTQYF.

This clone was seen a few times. CDR3 amino acids: CSTGTENNQPQHF. The CDR3 nucleotides are TGCAGCACCGGGACAGAGAATAATCAGCCCCAGCATTTT. The rearrangement joins TRBV29-1 to TRBJ1-5, with 7 bases fitting TRBD1. Germline loops: CDR1 SQVTM, CDR2 ANQGSEA. The CDR3 contains 13 residues. The trim removed 8 bases at V and 4 bases at J, leaving 8 bases unmatched.

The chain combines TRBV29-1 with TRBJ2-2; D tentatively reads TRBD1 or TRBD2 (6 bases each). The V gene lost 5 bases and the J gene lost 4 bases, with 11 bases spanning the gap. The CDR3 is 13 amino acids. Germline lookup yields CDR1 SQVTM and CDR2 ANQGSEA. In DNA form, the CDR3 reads TGCAGCGTTAGCGAGGGGGGCACCGGGGAGCTGTTTTTT. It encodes CSVSEGGTGELFF.

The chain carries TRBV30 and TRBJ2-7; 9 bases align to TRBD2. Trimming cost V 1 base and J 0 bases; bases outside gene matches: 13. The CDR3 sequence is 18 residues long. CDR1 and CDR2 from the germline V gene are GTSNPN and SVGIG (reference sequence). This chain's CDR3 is CAWSGTSGPVVGSYEQYF. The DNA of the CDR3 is TGTGCCTGGAGTGGTACTAGCGGGCCGGTGGTCGGCTCCTACGAGCAGTACTTC.

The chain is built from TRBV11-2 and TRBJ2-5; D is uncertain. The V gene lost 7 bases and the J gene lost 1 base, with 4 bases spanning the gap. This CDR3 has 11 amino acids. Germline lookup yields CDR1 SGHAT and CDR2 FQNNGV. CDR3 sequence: CASTFQETQYF. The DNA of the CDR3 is TGTGCCAGCACCTTCCAAGAGACCCAGTACTTC.

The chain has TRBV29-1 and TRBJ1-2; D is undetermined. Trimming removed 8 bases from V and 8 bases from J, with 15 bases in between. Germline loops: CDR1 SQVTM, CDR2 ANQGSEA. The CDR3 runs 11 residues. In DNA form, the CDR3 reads TGCAGCCTATGGGAGATTGGGGGCTACACCTTC. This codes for CSLWEIGGYTF.